This T cell receptor beta chain was retrieved from a study of blood T cell repertoires in COVID-19. Clones were read by immunoSEQ multiplex PCR, and TCRdb kept only the in-frame ones, dropping some. Of fewer than 350,000 clones listed, about 76% are singletons. After removal of 6 bases from V and 0 bases from J, the junction contained 1 base not matched to a gene. The length of the CDR3 is 13 residues. Per germline, CDR1 MNHEY and CDR2 SMNVEV (reference sequence). The sequenced material came from peripheral blood. J is TRBJ2-5 and V is TRBV27, with 7 nucleotides matching TRBD1. The clonotype originates from a woman aged 55-70 years with active or convalescent COVID-19. The CDR3 loop is CASRRGHQETQYF. The CDR3 DNA reads TGTGCCAGCAGAAGGGGGCACCAAGAGACCCAGTACTTC.